This record covers a single TCR beta chain. Its antigen is not known. With 4 bases removed from V and 5 bases from J, the gap between germline ends came to 15 bases. Germline loops: CDR1 DFQATT, CDR2 SNEGSKA (reference sequence). This CDR3 is 14 amino acids long. The data are from a study of post-analysis software for immune sequencing data. Across the study: The courses of disease that were included comprised relapsing-remitting, secondary progressive and progressive-relapsing multiple sclerosis. Findings and limits, study-wide: Five or six TRBV segments were significantly more frequent in patients than in controls. TRBV5-6, TRBV5-1 and TRBV20-1 were among these segments. Controls had significantly higher normalized Chao1 diversity than multiple sclerosis patients. F measure showed strong co-clustering of same-batch samples.

Built from TCR beta cDNA, the libraries had unique molecular identifiers in them. TCRdb called the PCR reads again in MiXCR, with one record for every CDR3 protein. The data show roughly 870,000 distinct CDR3 sequences, with roughly 50% seen just once and roughly 4.4% held by the top ten. The receptor was derived from a girl between 5 and 17 years old with multiple sclerosis. The chain is built from TRBV20-1 and TRBJ2-1; perhaps D is TRBD1 or TRBD2 (6 bases each). What was sequenced was blood. The CDR3 region has the DNA TGCAGTGCTACCCCCGGGGGCGCCAACAATGAGCAGTTCTTC. This gives the protein CSATPGGANNEQFF.